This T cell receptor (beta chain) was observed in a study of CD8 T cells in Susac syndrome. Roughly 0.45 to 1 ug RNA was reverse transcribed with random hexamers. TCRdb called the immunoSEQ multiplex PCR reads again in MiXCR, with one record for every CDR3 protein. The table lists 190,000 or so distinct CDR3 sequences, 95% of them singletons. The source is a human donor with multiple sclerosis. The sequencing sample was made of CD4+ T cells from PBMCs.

For the CDR3, the DNA is TGTGCCTGGCAACTTCCCCCGGGCGGCTACACCTTC. Protein sequence: CAWQLPPGGYTF. The chain employs TRBV30 and TRBJ1-2; D gene uncertain. The V gene lost 5 bases and the J gene lost 8 bases, with 15 bases spanning the gap. The V gene's germline CDR1 is GTSNPN and CDR2 SVGIG (reference sequence). CDR3 size: 12 residues.